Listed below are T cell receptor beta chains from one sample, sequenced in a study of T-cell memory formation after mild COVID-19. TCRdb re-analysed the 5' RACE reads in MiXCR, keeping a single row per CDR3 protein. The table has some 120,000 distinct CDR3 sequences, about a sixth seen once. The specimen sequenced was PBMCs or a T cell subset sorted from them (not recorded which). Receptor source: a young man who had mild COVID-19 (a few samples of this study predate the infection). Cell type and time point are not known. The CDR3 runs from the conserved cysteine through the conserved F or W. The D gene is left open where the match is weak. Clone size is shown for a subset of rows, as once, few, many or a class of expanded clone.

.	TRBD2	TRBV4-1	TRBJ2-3	CASSLGGRVSGTDTQYF	TGCGCCAGCAGCCTGGGAGGGAGGGTGAGTGGCACAGATACGCAGTATTTT
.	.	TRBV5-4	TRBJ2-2	CASSIGGGNTGELFF	TGTGCCAGCAGCATCGGTGGGGGGAACACCGGGGAGCTGTTTTTT
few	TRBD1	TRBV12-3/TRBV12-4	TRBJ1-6	CASSLATGGGNSPLHF	TGTGCCAGCAGTTTAGCGACAGGGGGCGGGAATTCACCCCTCCACTTT
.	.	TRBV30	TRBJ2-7	CAWSNNHRSYEQYF	TGTGCCTGGAGTAATAACCACCGAAGCTACGAGCAGTACTTC
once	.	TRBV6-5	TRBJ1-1	CASSSSGARTEAFF	TGTGCCAGCAGTTCGTCCGGGGCGAGAACTGAAGCTTTCTTT
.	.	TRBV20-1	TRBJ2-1	CSAAGEGDEQFF	TGCAGTGCTGCCGGAGAGGGTGATGAGCAGTTCTTC
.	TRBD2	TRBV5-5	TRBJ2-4	CASSFSTSGGAKYF	TGTGCCAGCAGCTTCTCGACTAGCGGGGGGGCTAAGTACTTC
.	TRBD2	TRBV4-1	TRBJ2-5	CASSRRGGNKETQYF	TGCGCCAGCAGCCGGCGGGGGGGGAATAAAGAGACCCAGTACTTC
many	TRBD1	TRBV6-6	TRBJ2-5	CASSRGQGALEFGETQYF	TGTGCCAGCAGTCGAGGACAGGGGGCTCTGGAATTCGGAGAGACCCAGTACTTC
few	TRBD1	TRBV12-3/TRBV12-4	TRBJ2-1	CASRPQGVNEQFF	TGTGCCAGCCGACCTCAGGGGGTAAATGAGCAGTTCTTC
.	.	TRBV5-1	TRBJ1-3	CASTSGTTGENTIYF	TGCGCCAGCACCTCCGGGACAACCGGGGAAAACACCATATATTTT
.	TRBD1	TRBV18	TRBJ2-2	CASSPETGTGELFF	TGTGCCAGCTCACCAGAGACAGGGACCGGGGAGCTGTTTTTT
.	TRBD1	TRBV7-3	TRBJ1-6	CASSLADRVNSPLHF	TGTGCCAGCAGCTTAGCGGACAGGGTTAATTCACCCCTCCACTTT
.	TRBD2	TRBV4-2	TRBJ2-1	CASTPSGGQYNEQFF	TGTGCCAGCACCCCTAGCGGGGGCCAATACAATGAGCAGTTCTTC
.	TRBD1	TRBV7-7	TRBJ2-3	CASSQGVFGQGFGDTQYF	TGTGCTAGCAGCCAAGGGGTTTTTGGACAGGGGTTTGGGGATACGCAGTATTTT
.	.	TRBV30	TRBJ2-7	CAWSVEGRTEQYF	TGTGCCTGGAGTGTAGAGGGACGGACGGAGCAGTACTTC
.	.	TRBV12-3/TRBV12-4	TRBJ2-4	CASSLPQGVNIQYF	TGTGCCAGCAGTCTCCCACAGGGAGTGAACATTCAGTACTTC
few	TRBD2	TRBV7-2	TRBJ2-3	CASSLSAGGRTDTQYF	TGTGCCAGCAGCCTCTCGGCGGGGGGACGCACAGATACGCAGTATTTT
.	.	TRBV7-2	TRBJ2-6	CASSPDWNSGANVLTF	TGTGCCAGCAGCCCGGACTGGAACTCTGGGGCCAACGTCCTGACTTTC
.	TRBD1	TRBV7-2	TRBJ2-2	CASSLGQGETGELFF	TGTGCCAGCAGCTTAGGACAGGGAGAGACCGGGGAGCTGTTTTTT
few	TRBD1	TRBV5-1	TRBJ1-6	CASSFRTGGDAPLHF	TGCGCCAGCAGCTTCAGAACAGGGGGTGACGCACCCCTCCACTTT
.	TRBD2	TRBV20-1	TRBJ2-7	CSAAIRTSGAGEQYF	TGCAGTGCTGCCATTCGGACTAGCGGGGCGGGTGAGCAGTACTTC
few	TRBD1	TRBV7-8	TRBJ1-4	CASSALTGGREKLFF	TGTGCCAGCAGCGCATTGACAGGGGGCCGGGAAAAACTGTTTTTT
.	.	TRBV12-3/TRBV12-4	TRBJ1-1	CASSVAGTQISTEAFF	TGTGCCAGCAGTGTCGCCGGGACCCAGATTAGCACTGAAGCTTTCTTT
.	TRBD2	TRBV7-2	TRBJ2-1	CASSLWLAGSEQFF	TGTGCCAGCAGCTTATGGCTAGCGGGAAGTGAGCAGTTCTTC
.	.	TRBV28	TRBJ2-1	CATYNRYNEQFF	TGTGCCACCTACAACAGGTACAATGAGCAGTTCTTC
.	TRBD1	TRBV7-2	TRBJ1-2	CASSPLQGAEGYTF	TGTGCCAGCAGCCCCTTGCAGGGGGCGGAGGGCTACACCTTC
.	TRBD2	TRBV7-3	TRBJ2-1	CASSLGSGVYNEQFF	TGTGCCAGCAGCCTAGGTAGCGGGGTTTACAATGAGCAGTTCTTC
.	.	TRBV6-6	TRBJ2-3	CASSKRRAQGGETDTQYF	TGTGCCAGCAGTAAAAGGCGGGCACAAGGCGGGGAGACAGATACGCAGTATTTT
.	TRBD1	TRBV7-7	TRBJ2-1	CASSPRPGQGVGEQFF	TGTGCCAGCAGCCCGAGGCCGGGACAGGGCGTCGGTGAGCAGTTCTTC
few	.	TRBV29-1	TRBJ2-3	CSVSTGDTQYF	TGCAGCGTTTCTACTGGAGATACGCAGTATTTT
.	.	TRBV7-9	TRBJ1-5	CASSLSSGDQPQHF	TGTGCCAGCAGCTTATCGTCGGGGGATCAGCCCCAGCATTTT
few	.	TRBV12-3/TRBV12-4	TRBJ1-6	CASSLSGSYNSPLHF	TGTGCCAGCAGTTTGTCCGGATCCTATAATTCACCCCTCCACTTT
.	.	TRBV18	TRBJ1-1	CASSPQGHTEAFF	TGTGCCAGCTCACCGCAGGGGCATACTGAAGCTTTCTTT
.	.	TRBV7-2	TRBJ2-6	CASSLPPDSLGANVLTF	TGTGCCAGCAGCTTACCCCCGGACTCTTTGGGGGCCAACGTCCTGACTTTC
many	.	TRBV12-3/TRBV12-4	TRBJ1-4	CASSATPARGEKLFF	TGTGCCAGCAGTGCCACTCCCGCTCGAGGCGAAAAACTGTTTTTT
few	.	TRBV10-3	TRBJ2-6	CAISGQLSGANVLTF	TGTGCCATCAGTGGGCAGCTCTCTGGGGCCAACGTCCTGACTTTC
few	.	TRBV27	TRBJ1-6	CASRDATGYNSPLHF	TGTGCCAGCAGAGACGCGACAGGATATAATTCACCCCTCCACTTT
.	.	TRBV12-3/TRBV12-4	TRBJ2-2	CATSRDTGELFF	TGTGCCACCTCACGGGACACCGGGGAGCTGTTTTTT
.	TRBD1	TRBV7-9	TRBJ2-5	CASSQGQGGETQYF	TGTGCCAGCAGCCAAGGACAGGGCGGGGAGACCCAGTACTTC
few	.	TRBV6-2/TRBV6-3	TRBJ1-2	CASVIGHLNYGYTF	TGTGCCAGCGTAATAGGACACTTAAACTATGGCTACACCTTC
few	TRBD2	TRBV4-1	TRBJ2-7	CASSQATSGPFYEQYF	TGCGCCAGCAGCCAAGCCACTAGCGGACCCTTTTACGAGCAGTACTTC
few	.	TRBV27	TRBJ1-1	CASSLIMGPNTEAFF	TGTGCCAGCAGTTTAATAATGGGCCCGAACACTGAAGCTTTCTTT
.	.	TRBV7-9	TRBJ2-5	CASSLAGASETQYF	TGTGCCAGCAGCTTAGCGGGGGCATCGGAGACCCAGTACTTC
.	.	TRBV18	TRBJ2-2	CASSSDRNTGELFF	TGTGCCAGCTCATCCGACAGGAACACCGGGGAGCTGTTTTTT
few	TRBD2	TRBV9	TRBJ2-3	CASSDPGTSGGTDTQYF	TGTGCCAGCAGCGACCCCGGGACTAGCGGGGGCACAGATACGCAGTATTTT
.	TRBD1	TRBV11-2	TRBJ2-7	CASSTGGDEQYF	TGTGCCAGCAGCACAGGGGGCGACGAGCAGTACTTC
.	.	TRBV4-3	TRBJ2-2	CASSQDPQGNTGELFF	TGCGCCAGCAGCCAAGATCCGCAGGGAAACACCGGGGAGCTGTTTTTT
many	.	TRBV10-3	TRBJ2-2	CAMQPGNGGELFF	TGTGCCATGCAACCCGGGAACGGCGGGGAGCTGTTTTTT
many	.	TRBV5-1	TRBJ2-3	CASSLMEGASTDTQYF	TGCGCCAGCAGCTTGATGGAGGGGGCCAGCACAGATACGCAGTATTTT
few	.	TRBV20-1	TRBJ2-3	CSARIGGGTDTQYF	TGCAGTGCTAGGATCGGGGGAGGCACAGATACGCAGTATTTT
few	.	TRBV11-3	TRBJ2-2	CASSWTDSNTGELFF	TGTGCCAGCAGCTGGACAGACTCGAACACCGGGGAGCTGTTTTTT
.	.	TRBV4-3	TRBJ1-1	CASSRDQGMNTEAFF	TGCGCCAGCAGCCGAGACCAGGGGATGAACACTGAAGCTTTCTTT
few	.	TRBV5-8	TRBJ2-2	CASSPVGTRTGELFF	TGTGCCAGCAGCCCGGTCGGGACACGAACCGGGGAGCTGTTTTTT